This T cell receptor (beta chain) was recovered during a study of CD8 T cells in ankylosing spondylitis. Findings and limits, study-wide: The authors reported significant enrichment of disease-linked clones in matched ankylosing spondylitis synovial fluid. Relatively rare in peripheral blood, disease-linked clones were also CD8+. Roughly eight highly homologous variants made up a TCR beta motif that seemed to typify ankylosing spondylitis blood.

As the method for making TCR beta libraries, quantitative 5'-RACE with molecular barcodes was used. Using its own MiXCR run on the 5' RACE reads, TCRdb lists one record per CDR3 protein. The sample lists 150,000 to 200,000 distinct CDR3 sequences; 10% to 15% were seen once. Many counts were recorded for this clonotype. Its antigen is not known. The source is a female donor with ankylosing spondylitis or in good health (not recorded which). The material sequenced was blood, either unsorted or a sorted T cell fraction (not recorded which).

The CDR3 sequence: CASSQIAGKRGDTQYF. The DNA for the CDR3 is TGTGCCAGCTCCCAAATTGCGGGGAAGAGGGGAGATACGCAGTATTTT. The chain combines TRBV7-2 with TRBJ2-3; TRBD2 is a possible D gene (6 bases). The V end was cut by 8 bases, the J end by 5 bases, with 23 bases between. CDR1 and CDR2 from the germline V gene are SGHTA and FQGNSA. CDR3 length: 16 amino acids.